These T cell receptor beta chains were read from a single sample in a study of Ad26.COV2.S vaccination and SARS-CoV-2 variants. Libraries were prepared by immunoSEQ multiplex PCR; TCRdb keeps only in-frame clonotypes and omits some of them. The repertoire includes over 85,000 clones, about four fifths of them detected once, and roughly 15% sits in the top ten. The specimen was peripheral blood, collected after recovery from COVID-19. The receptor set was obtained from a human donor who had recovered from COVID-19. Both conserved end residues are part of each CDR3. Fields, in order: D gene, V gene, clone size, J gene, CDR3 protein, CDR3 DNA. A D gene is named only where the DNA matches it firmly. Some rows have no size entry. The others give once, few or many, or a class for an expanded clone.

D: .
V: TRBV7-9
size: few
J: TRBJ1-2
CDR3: CASSLAAEDYGYTF
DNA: TGTGCCAGCAGCTTAGCGGCAGAGGACTATGGCTACACCTTC

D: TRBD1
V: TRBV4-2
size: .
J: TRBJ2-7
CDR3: CASSREISGQYLYEQYF
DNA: TGTGCCAGCAGCCGGGAGATCTCGGGACAGTACCTTTACGAGCAGTACTTC

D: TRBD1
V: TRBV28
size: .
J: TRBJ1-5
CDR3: CASSIQGQGFNQPQHF
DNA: TGTGCCAGCAGCATCCAGGGACAGGGATTTAATCAGCCCCAGCATTTT

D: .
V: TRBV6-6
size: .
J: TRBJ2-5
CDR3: CASRGVRGETQYF
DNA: TGTGCCAGCCGAGGGGTACGGGGTGAGACCCAGTACTTC

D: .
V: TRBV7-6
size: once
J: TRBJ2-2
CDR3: CASSSRWGTGELFF
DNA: TGTGCCAGCAGCTCCCGATGGGGCACCGGGGAGCTGTTTTTT

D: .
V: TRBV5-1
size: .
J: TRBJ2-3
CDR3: CASSLRGAPTQYF
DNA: TGCGCCAGCAGCTTGAGGGGGGCCCCTACGCAGTATTTT

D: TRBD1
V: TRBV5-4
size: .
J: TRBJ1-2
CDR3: CASSAQGYYGYTF
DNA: TGTGCCAGCAGCGCACAGGGGTACTATGGCTACACCTTC

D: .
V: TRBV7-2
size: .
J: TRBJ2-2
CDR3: CASNSGLGNTGELFF
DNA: TGTGCCAGCAACTCTGGGCTAGGAAACACCGGGGAGCTGTTTTTT

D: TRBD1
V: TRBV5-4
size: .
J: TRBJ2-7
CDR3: CASSSGTGGYEQYF
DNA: TGTGCCAGCAGCTCGGGGACAGGGGGATACGAGCAGTACTTC

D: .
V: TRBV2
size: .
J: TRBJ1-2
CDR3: CASSDGTGLGLYGYTF
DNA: TGTGCCAGCAGTGATGGGACTGGATTGGGGCTCTATGGCTACACCTTC

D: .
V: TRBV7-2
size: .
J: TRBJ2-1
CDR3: CASSINNEQFF
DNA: TGTGCCAGCAGTATAAACAATGAGCAGTTCTTC

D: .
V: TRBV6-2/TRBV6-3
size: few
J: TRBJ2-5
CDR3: CASSGLRETQYF
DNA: TGTGCCAGCAGCGGACTACGGGAGACCCAGTACTTC

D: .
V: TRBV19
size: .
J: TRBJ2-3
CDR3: CASSFGTGPDVLDTQYF
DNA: TGTGCCAGTAGTTTTGGAACCGGACCGGACGTTTTGGATACGCAGTATTTT

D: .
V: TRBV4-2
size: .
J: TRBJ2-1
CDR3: CASSQRSLPDNEQFF
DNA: TGTGCCAGCAGCCAACGTAGCTTACCTGACAATGAGCAGTTCTTC

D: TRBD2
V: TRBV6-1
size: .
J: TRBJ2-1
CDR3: CASSETLAPDNEQFF
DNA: TGTGCCAGCAGTGAAACACTAGCGCCTGACAATGAGCAGTTCTTC

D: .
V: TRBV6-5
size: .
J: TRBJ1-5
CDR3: CASSYRDGNQPQHF
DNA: TGTGCCAGCAGTTACCGGGACGGCAATCAGCCCCAGCATTTT

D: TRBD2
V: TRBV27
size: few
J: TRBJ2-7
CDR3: CASSRGLASLSYEQYF
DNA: TGTGCCAGCAGTAGGGGACTAGCGAGCCTCTCCTACGAGCAGTACTTC

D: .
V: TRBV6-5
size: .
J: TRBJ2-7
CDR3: CASDQAHEQYF
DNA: TGTGCCAGCGACCAAGCCCACGAGCAGTACTTC

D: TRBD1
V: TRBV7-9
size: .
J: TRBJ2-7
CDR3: CASSSGQGPSYEQYF
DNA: TGTGCCAGCAGCTCGGGACAGGGGCCCTCCTACGAGCAGTACTTC

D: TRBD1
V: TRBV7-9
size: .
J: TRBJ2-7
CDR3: CASSWGTADYEQYF
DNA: TGTGCCAGCAGCTGGGGGACAGCGGACTACGAGCAGTACTTC

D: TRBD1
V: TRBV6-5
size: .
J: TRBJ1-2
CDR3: CASRTGSYGYTF
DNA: TGTGCCAGCAGGACAGGGAGCTATGGCTACACCTTC

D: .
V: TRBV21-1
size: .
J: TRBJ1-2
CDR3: CASTPVLNGYTF
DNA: TGTGCCAGCACCCCTGTTTTAAATGGCTACACCTTC